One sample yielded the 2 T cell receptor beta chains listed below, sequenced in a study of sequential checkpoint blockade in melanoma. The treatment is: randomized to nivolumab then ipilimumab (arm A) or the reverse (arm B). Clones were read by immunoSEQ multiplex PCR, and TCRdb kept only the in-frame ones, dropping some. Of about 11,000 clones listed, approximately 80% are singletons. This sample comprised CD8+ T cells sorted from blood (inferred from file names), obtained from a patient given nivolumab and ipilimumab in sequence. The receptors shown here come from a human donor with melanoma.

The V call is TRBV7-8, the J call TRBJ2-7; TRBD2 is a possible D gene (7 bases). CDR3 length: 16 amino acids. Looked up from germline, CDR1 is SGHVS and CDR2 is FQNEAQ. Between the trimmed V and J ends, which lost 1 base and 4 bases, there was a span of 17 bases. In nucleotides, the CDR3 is TGTGCCAGCAGCTTAGGAGGGGGGGGCAACGCTTACGAGCAGTACTTC. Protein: CASSLGGGGNAYEQYF.

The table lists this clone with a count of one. CDR3 residues: CASSLDGPIYF. DNA for the CDR3: TGTGCCAGCAGCTTAGATGGCCCCATATATTTT. The rearrangement links TRBV7-9 to TRBJ1-3; D remains ambiguous. Per germline, CDR1 SEHNR and CDR2 FQNEAQ (reference sequence). This CDR3 spans 11 amino acids. Trimming stripped 1 base from V and 11 bases from J, with 6 bases between.